The 14 T cell receptor beta chains listed next were all sequenced from one sample in a study of T-cell reconstitution after alpha-beta-depleted transplantation in children. For TCRbeta, the library was prepared with unique molecular identifiers. TCRdb recomputed calls from the PCR reads with MiXCR, one row per CDR3 protein. The sample consists of about 410,000 distinct CDR3 sequences, around 21% of them appearing once. Material: PBMCs from the stem cell graft donor, obtained from the stem cell graft. The source is a human donor who donated a stem cell graft to a child with acute myeloid leukemia.

In its sample, this clonotype was seen a few times. The chain combines TRBV12-3 or TRBV12-4 with TRBJ1-6; D possibly corresponds to TRBD1 (5 bases). The CDR3 totals 14 residues. Trimming took off 5 bases at V and 3 bases at J, with 8 bases between the two ends. The CDR3 DNA reads as TGTGCCAGCAGTCCCGGGGGCTATAATTCACCCCTCCACTTT. Its translation is CASSPGGYNSPLHF.

The CDR3 here is CASSLGIGAAKNIQYF. CDR3 DNA sequence: TGTGCCAGCAGCCTCGGGATCGGGGCGGCCAAAAACATTCAGTACTTC. V gene TRBV5-6 combines with J gene TRBJ2-4, with D possibly being TRBD1 or TRBD2 (5 bases each). Trimming shortened V by 4 bases and J by 1 base, and 15 bases separated the two germline ends. CDR1 is SGHDT and CDR2 is YYEEEE in the germline V gene. This CDR3 is built from 16 residues.

The chain combines TRBV6-1 with TRBJ2-5; the match to TRBD1 covers 8 bases. CDR3 size: 14 residues. From germline, CDR1 is MNHNS and CDR2 SASEGT. With V trimmed by 6 bases and J by 4 bases, 7 bases remained unmatched. CDR3 protein: CASRWGQAAETQYF. The CDR3 nucleotides are TGTGCCAGCAGGTGGGGACAGGCAGCAGAGACCCAGTACTTC.

The V and J genes are TRBV27 and TRBJ2-2; D is uncertain. V was clipped by 2 bases and J by 1 base, with 8 bases between them. CDR1 is MNHEY, CDR2 SMNVEV, per germline (reference sequence). The CDR3 runs 15 residues. The DNA of the CDR3 is TGTGCCAGCAGTTTAACACCGCTGAACACCGGGGAGCTGTTTTTT. Translating gives CASSLTPLNTGELFF.

This clonotype has just a few counts. The V and J genes are TRBV20-1 and TRBJ2-4; 9 bases align to TRBD1. This CDR3 contains 18 residues. Germline V gene data show CDR1 as DFQATT and CDR2 as SNEGSKA (reference sequence). The J segment lost 9 bases and the V segment lost 0 bases, leaving 18 bases of the junction unmatched. The chain's CDR3 is CSARDLRPPGTGSPIQYF. The CDR3 DNA follows: TGCAGTGCTAGAGATTTGAGACCCCCGGGGACAGGGAGTCCCATTCAGTACTTC.

This clonotype was picked up many times. The chain recombines TRBV10-3 with TRBJ2-6; 15 positions match TRBD2. V trimming: 6 bases; J trimming: 0 bases; junction bases outside the gene matches: 6. Germline values: CDR1 ENHRY, CDR2 SYGVKD. The CDR3 is made up of 19 amino acids. CDR3 in amino acids: CAIREGLAGGASGANVLTF. For the CDR3, the DNA is TGTGCCATCAGGGAGGGACTAGCGGGAGGTGCCTCTGGGGCCAACGTCCTGACTTTC.

J is TRBJ2-2 and V is TRBV7-3; possibly TRBD1 for D (5 bases). In germline, CDR1 is SGHTA, CDR2 FQGTGA. There are 13 residues in the CDR3. Deletions cut 7 bases from V and 6 bases from J, with 12 bases between. The CDR3 region has the DNA TGTGCCAGCACCCAGGGAAACTCCGGGGAGCTGTTTTTT. Its translation: CASTQGNSGELFF.

This clonotype was seen just once. This may be a read error, as it is one base from a much larger clone. The chain uses TRBV20-1 and TRBJ2-7; unclear D gene. This CDR3 comprises 14 residues. V lost 1 base to trimming and J lost 2 bases, with 12 bases between them. Germline V gene data show CDR1 as DFQATT and CDR2 as SNEGSKA (reference sequence). The CDR3 sequence: CSARGVATTYEQYF. Written as DNA, the CDR3 is TGCAGTGCTAGAGGGGTGGCTACTACCTACGAGCAGTACTTC.

The V call is TRBV3-1, the J call TRBJ2-2; D may be TRBD1 (6 bases). This CDR3 comprises 12 residues. Germline V CDR1 and CDR2: LGHDT, YNNKEL (reference sequence). V was shortened by 7 bases and J by 6 bases, with 9 bases between the two germline ends. The CDR3 DNA is TGTGCCAGCAAACAGGGCGCCGGGGAGCTGTTTTTT. Its translation: CASKQGAGELFF. Combining the CDR3 with reference TRBV3-1 and TRBJ2-2 gives the whole variable domain DTAVSQTPKYLVTQMGNDKSIKCEQNLGHDTMYWYKQDSKKFLKIMFSYNNKELIINETVPNRFSPKSPDKAHLNLHINSLELGDSAVYFCASKQGAGELFFGEGSRLTVL.

In nucleotides, the CDR3 is TGTGCCAGCAGCACCCCGGGACAGGATAACGAGCAGTACTTC. Translation: CASSTPGQDNEQYF. J is TRBJ2-7 and V is TRBV13; 8 nucleotides align to TRBD1. Trimming removed 5 bases from V and 5 bases from J; junction bases left unmatched: 8. The CDR3 contains 14 residues. Per the germline V gene, CDR1 is PRHDT and CDR2 is FYEKMQ (reference sequence). Combining the CDR3 with reference TRBV13 and TRBJ2-7 gives the whole variable domain AAGVIQSPRHLIKEKRETATLKCYPIPRHDTVYWYQQGPGQDPQFLISFYEKMQSDKGSIPDRFSAQQFSDYHSELNMSSLELGDSALYFCASSTPGQDNEQYFGPGTRLTVT.

This clonotype was recorded a few times. The rearrangement links TRBV7-6 to TRBJ2-7, with 9 nucleotides matching TRBD1. The CDR3 runs 15 residues. V lost 5 bases and J lost 2; bases outside the gene matches: 7. Germline loops: CDR1 SGHVS, CDR2 FNYEAQ. The CDR3 nucleotides are TGTGCCAGCAGCCCAAACAGGGGGCATGCCTACGAGCAGTACTTC. Translating gives CASSPNRGHAYEQYF. Using reference TRBV7-6 and TRBJ2-7 for the parts outside the CDR3, the full variable domain is GAGVSQSPRYKVTKRGQDVALRCDPISGHVSLYWYRQALGQGPEFLTYFNYEAQQDKSGLPNDRFSAERPEGSISTLTIQRTEQRDSAMYRCASSPNRGHAYEQYFGPGTRLTVT.

This clonotype was observed a few times. V is TRBV7-6 and J is TRBJ2-7; 7 bases are shared with TRBD2. The CDR3 length is 15 residues. The V segment lost 3 bases and the J segment 0 bases; nucleotides outside the gene matches: 5. The germline CDR1 and CDR2 sequences are SGHVS and FNYEAQ. CDR3: CASSFRLAYSYEQYF. The CDR3 bases are TGTGCCAGCAGCTTCCGACTAGCTTACTCCTACGAGCAGTACTTC.

The chain joins TRBV7-3 to TRBJ2-1, with 13 bases matching TRBD2. CDR1 is SGHTA, CDR2 FQGTGA, per germline. The CDR3 is 15 amino acids. The J segment lost 9 bases and the V segment lost 5 bases, leaving 7 bases of the junction unmatched. CDR3 nucleotides: TGTGCCAGCAGCCGCGGACTAGCGGGAGAGGTTGAGCAGTTCTTC. Its translation: CASSRGLAGEVEQFF.

This clonotype has at least ten counts. The V call is TRBV20-1, the J call TRBJ2-1; 10 nucleotides agree with TRBD2. The CDR3 is made up of 15 amino acids. The J segment lost 5 bases and the V segment lost 0 bases, leaving 4 bases of the junction unmatched. CDR1 is DFQATT and CDR2 is SNEGSKA in the germline V gene (reference sequence). CDR3: CSARDRTSGHNEQFF. CDR3 DNA: TGCAGTGCTAGAGATCGGACTAGCGGTCACAATGAGCAGTTCTTC.